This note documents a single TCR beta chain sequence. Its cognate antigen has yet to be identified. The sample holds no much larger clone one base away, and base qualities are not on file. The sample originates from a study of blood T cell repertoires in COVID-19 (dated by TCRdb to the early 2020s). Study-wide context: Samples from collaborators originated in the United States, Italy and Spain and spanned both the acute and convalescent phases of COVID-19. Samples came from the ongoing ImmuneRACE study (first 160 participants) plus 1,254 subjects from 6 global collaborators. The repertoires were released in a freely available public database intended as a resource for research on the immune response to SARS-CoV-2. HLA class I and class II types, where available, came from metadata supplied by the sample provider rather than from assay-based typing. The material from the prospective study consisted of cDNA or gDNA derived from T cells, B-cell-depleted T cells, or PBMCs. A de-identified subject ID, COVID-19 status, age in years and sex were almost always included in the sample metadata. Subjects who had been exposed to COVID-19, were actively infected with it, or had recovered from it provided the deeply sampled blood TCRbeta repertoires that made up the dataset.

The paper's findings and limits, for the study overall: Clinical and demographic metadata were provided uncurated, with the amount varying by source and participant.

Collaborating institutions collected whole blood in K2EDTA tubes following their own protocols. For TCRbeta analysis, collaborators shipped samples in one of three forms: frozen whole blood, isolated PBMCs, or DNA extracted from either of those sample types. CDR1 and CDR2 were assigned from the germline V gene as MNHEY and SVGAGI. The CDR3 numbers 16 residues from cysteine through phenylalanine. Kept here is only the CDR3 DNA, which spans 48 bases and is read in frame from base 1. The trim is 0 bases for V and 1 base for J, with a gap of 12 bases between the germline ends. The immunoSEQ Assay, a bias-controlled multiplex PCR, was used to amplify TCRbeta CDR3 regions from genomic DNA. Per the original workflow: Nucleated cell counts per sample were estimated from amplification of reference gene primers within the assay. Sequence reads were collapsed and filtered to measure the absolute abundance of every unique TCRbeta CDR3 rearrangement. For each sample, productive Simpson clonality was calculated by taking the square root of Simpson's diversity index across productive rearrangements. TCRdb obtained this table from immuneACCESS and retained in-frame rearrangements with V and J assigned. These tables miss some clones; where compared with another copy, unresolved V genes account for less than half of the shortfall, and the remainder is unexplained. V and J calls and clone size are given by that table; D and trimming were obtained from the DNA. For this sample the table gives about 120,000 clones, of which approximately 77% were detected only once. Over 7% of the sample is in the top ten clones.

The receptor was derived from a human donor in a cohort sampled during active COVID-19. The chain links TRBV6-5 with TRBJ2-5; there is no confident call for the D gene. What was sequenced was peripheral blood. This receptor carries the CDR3 CASSYSAGLSQETQYF. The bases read TGTGCCAGCAGTTACTCGGCAGGCCTTTCCCAAGAGACCCAGTACTTC.